These T cell receptor beta chains were read from a single sample in a study of T cell changes during pregnancy in multiple sclerosis. The assay was immunoSEQ multiplex PCR, and TCRdb's table has in-frame clones only and misses some. The table shows 60,000 to 75,000 clones, with approximately 91% occurring only once. The source was peripheral blood, collected in the third trimester of pregnancy. These receptors were taken from a female donor with multiple sclerosis, enrolled in a pregnancy study. Each CDR3 is given with its conserved first and last residue. Fields, in order: J gene, clone size, V gene, D gene, CDR3 protein, CDR3 DNA. D genes are given only for firm matches. Not all rows give a size; the values are once, few, many and, for expanded clones, a class.

TRBJ2-7 NA TRBV25-1 NA CASGEWNSYEQYF TGTGCCAGTGGGGAGTGGAATTCCTACGAGCAGTACTTC
TRBJ2-1 NA TRBV2 NA CASTRTTNNEQFF TGTGCCAGCACGCGGACTACTAACAATGAGCAGTTCTTC
TRBJ2-7 NA TRBV19 NA CASSASLSSYEQYF TGTGCCAGTAGTGCTAGTCTGAGCTCCTACGAGCAGTACTTC
TRBJ1-4 NA TRBV7-2 NA CASSLGDWELFPGDEKLFF TGTGCCAGCAGCTTAGGAGATTGGGAGTTATTCCCGGGGGATGAAAAACTGTTTTTT
TRBJ1-6 NA TRBV5-1 TRBD1 CASSLATGGMNSPLHF TGCGCCAGCAGCTTGGCTACAGGGGGGATGAATTCACCCCTCCACTTT
TRBJ2-5 NA TRBV10-2 NA CASRGRAVSGETQYF TGCGCCAGCAGGGGCAGGGCCGTCTCCGGGGAGACCCAGTACTTC
TRBJ1-4 NA TRBV2 NA CASSVSGLDEKLFF TGTGCCAGCAGTGTATCTGGACTCGATGAAAAACTGTTTTTT
TRBJ2-5 NA TRBV2 NA CASRDFRAVHKETQYF TGTGCCAGCAGGGACTTTAGGGCGGTCCACAAAGAGACCCAGTACTTC
TRBJ2-5 NA TRBV4-1 TRBD2 CASSRRGGQETQYF TGCGCCAGCAGCCGGCGGGGGGGCCAAGAGACCCAGTACTTC
TRBJ2-1 once TRBV5-5 NA CASSLYPSHNEQFF TGTGCCAGCAGCTTGTATCCCTCTCACAATGAGCAGTTCTTC
TRBJ1-3 NA TRBV11-2 NA CASSFPAAGNTIYF TGTGCCAGCAGCTTTCCCGCAGCTGGAAACACCATATATTTT
TRBJ2-7 NA TRBV5-6 TRBD1 CASSPGQGANYEQYF TGTGCCAGCAGCCCGGGACAGGGGGCCAACTACGAGCAGTACTTC
TRBJ2-7 NA TRBV19 TRBD1 CASSLGQGGFEQYF TGTGCCAGTAGTCTCGGACAGGGGGGCTTCGAGCAGTACTTC
TRBJ1-5 few TRBV2 TRBD1 CASTPQGAPFQPQHF TGTGCCAGCACCCCACAGGGGGCCCCCTTTCAGCCCCAGCATTTT
TRBJ2-6 NA TRBV10-3 NA CAISGSVTGANVLTF TGTGCCATCAGTGGGAGCGTAACTGGGGCCAACGTCCTGACTTTC
TRBJ1-4 NA TRBV9 NA CASSGAGTNEKLFF TGTGCCAGCAGCGGAGCGGGGACGAATGAAAAACTGTTTTTT
TRBJ2-1 NA TRBV18 NA CASSVTGLGGAEQFF TGTGCCAGCTCAGTTACCGGGCTGGGGGGGGCTGAGCAGTTCTTC
TRBJ2-3 NA TRBV19 NA CASSIKGSAGDTQYF TGTGCCAGTAGTATAAAGGGCAGCGCAGGGGATACGCAGTATTTT
TRBJ1-2 NA TRBV4-2 NA CASSQEGRGIDGYTF TGTGCCAGCAGCCAAGAGGGCCGGGGGATTGATGGCTACACCTTC
TRBJ2-1 NA TRBV10-3 NA CAISATDQASTGEMVQFF TGTGCCATCAGTGCTACAGACCAGGCTTCAACCGGGGAAATGGTGCAGTTCTTC
TRBJ2-5 NA TRBV30 TRBD2 CACGGSGGEETQYF TGTGCCTGCGGCGGTAGCGGGGGAGAAGAGACCCAGTACTTC
TRBJ2-2 once TRBV2 NA CASSQSRQGRTGELFF TGTGCCAGCAGTCAGTCAAGGCAGGGGCGGACCGGGGAGCTGTTTTTT
TRBJ2-5 NA TRBV9 NA CASSVAGGEETQYF TGTGCCAGCAGCGTAGCTGGGGGCGAGGAGACCCAGTACTTC
TRBJ2-1 NA TRBV7-9 TRBD2 CASSLSLAGSYNEQFF TGTGCCAGCAGCTTATCGCTAGCGGGTTCCTACAATGAGCAGTTCTTC
TRBJ2-7 NA TRBV19 TRBD2 CASSRRGGSSYEQYF TGTGCCAGTAGTAGGCGGGGGGGTTCCAGCTACGAGCAGTACTTC
TRBJ2-3 NA TRBV5-1 TRBD2 CASSPWGASGGVGTDTQYF TGCGCCAGCAGCCCTTGGGGGGCTAGCGGGGGGGTAGGCACAGATACGCAGTATTTT
TRBJ2-1 NA TRBV10-1 TRBD2 CASSGGLAGSYNEQFF TGCGCCAGCAGTGGTGGACTAGCGGGGTCCTACAATGAGCAGTTCTTC